A selection of T cell receptor beta chains follows, all from one sample in a study of T cells in Graves' hyperthyroidism and ophthalmopathy. TCRdb used MiXCR to reprocess the multiplex PCR reads, holding one entry per CDR3 protein. The sample lists some 510,000 distinct CDR3 sequences, about 20% occurring once. What was sequenced was blood. These receptors were obtained from a man in his late teens or twenties with Graves' hyperthyroidism. CDR3s include the opening cysteine and the closing phenylalanine or tryptophan.

j_call v_call cdr3_aa
TRBJ1-3 TRBV2 CASSESGAGNTIYF
TRBJ1-2 TRBV2 CASRGQDTLGYTF
TRBJ1-1 TRBV15 CATSRLTTGTTEAFF
TRBJ1-3 TRBV10-3 CAISHESPGLPGNTIYF
TRBJ1-1 TRBV29-1 CSAQGGGMEAFF
TRBJ1-5 TRBV11-2 CASSPLIGGGYNQPQHF
TRBJ1-5 TRBV12-3/TRBV12-4 CASSSGPTHRFSNQPQHF
TRBJ1-2 TRBV30 CAWSLRTGLGYTF
TRBJ1-1 TRBV12-3/TRBV12-4 CAAGGRGEAFF
TRBJ1-2 TRBV2 CASSDRYYGYTF
TRBJ2-2 TRBV27 CASSFLRDTGELFF
TRBJ1-1 TRBV4-1 CASSHPTVNTEAFF